These 31 T cell receptor beta chains came from one sample sequenced in a study of neurological immune-mediated disorders. Time point: longitudinal time-point 2. TCRdb re-called the 5' RACE reads through MiXCR, storing one row per CDR3 protein. This table holds tens of thousands of distinct CDR3 sequences, around a tenth found once. The material sequenced was PBMCs. These receptors all stem from a man younger than 45 in good health.

In this sample, this clonotype turned up many times. The CDR3, as DNA: TGTGCCAGCAGCCCCGTTTCGGTTGGCCAGCCCCAGCATTTT. This gives the protein CASSPVSVGQPQHF. This chain links TRBV28 with TRBJ1-5, with D uncertain. Germline-derived CDR1 and CDR2 are MDHEN and SYDVKM. This CDR3 contains 14 residues. Trimming stripped 6 bases from V and 7 bases from J, with 16 bases between.

In its sample, this clonotype was seen many times. The chain joins TRBV5-1 to TRBJ2-1; 10 positions agree with TRBD2. Germline trimming cut 0 bases from V and 4 bases from J; bases unmatched to any gene: 10. The CDR3 contains 18 residues. Germline CDR1 SGHRS, CDR2 YFSETQ. The CDR3 here is CASSLGGGGTSAYNEQFF. The CDR3 DNA reads as TGCGCCAGCAGCTTGGGAGGCGGCGGGACTAGCGCTTACAATGAGCAGTTCTTC.

This clonotype was seen many times. V usage is TRBV6-6 and J usage is TRBJ2-7, with 7 bases that match TRBD1. Trimming at V came to 5 bases and at J to 0 bases, leaving 10 bases not matched to a gene. Germline lookup yields CDR1 MNHNY and CDR2 SVGAGI (reference sequence). CDR3 size: 16 residues. The chain's CDR3 is CASSPLAGTASYEQYF. The CDR3 region has the DNA TGTGCCAGCAGTCCCTTGGCCGGGACAGCCTCCTACGAGCAGTACTTC.

This clonotype showed up many times. The chain has TRBV7-6 and TRBJ2-5; 7 nucleotides match TRBD2. V shed 5 bases and J 5 bases; nucleotides not matched to a gene: 11. This CDR3 region has 15 residues. Germline CDR1 and CDR2: SGHVS and FNYEAQ. The CDR3 sequence: CASSPSFAGVETQYF. The CDR3 DNA reads as TGTGCCAGCAGCCCCTCCTTCGCGGGAGTGGAGACCCAGTACTTC.

Many counts were recorded for this clonotype. This chain joins TRBV15 and TRBJ2-1; D is ambiguous. This CDR3 is 15 amino acids long. The ends were cut back, 1 base at V and 4 bases at J, with 11 bases in the middle. Germline assignment: CDR1 LNHNV and CDR2 YYDKDF (reference sequence). The CDR3 protein is CATSRVTPGYNEQFF. CDR3 nucleotide sequence: TGTGCCACCAGCAGAGTGACTCCCGGGTACAATGAGCAGTTCTTC.

At least ten counts were recorded for this clonotype. The gene calls are TRBV10-3 and TRBJ2-3; no clear D. The germline V gene encodes CDR1 ENHRY and CDR2 SYGVKD. The V end lost 2 bases, the J end lost 0 bases, and 12 bases lay between the germline ends. This CDR3 spans 16 amino acids. CDR3 region: CAISEPSPGSTDTQYF. The CDR3 DNA reads TGTGCCATCAGTGAGCCCAGCCCCGGGAGCACAGATACGCAGTATTTT.

This clonotype was observed at least ten times. The rearrangement links TRBV5-1 to TRBJ2-7, with D possibly TRBD1 on 6 matching bases. CDR3 length: 14 residues. Trimming shortened V by 3 bases and J by 0 bases, and 10 bases separated the two germline ends. Germline V gene lookup returns CDR1 SGHRS and CDR2 YFSETQ. Here the CDR3 DNA reads TGCGCCAGCAGCTCACAGGGACCCTCCTACGAGCAGTACTTC. Translated: CASSSQGPSYEQYF. Supplemented by reference TRBV5-1 and TRBJ2-7, the full variable domain reads KAGVTQTPRYLIKTRGQQVTLSCSPISGHRSVSWYQQTPGQGLQFLFEYFSETQRNKGNFPGRFSGRQFSNSRSEMNVSTLELGDSALYLCASSSQGPSYEQYFGPGTRLTVT.

At least ten counts were recorded for this clonotype. The V gene is TRBV4-2, the J gene TRBJ2-7; D call uncertain. Germline V CDR1 and CDR2: LGHNA, YNFKEQ. The CDR3 totals 13 residues. The ends were cut back, 0 bases at V and 6 bases at J, with 9 bases in the middle. For the CDR3, the DNA is TGTGCCAGCAGCCAAGATAGGGTCCGCGAGCAGTACTTC. Translating it yields CASSQDRVREQYF.

This clonotype was counted ten times or more. The chain employs TRBV5-1 and TRBJ2-7, with 13 bases fitting TRBD2. Germline V CDR1 and CDR2: SGHRS, YFSETQ. V gave up 4 bases and J gave up 4 bases; unmatched junction bases: 8. This CDR3 contains 16 residues. The CDR3 here is CASSHGLAGVPYEQYF. The CDR3, as DNA: TGCGCCAGCAGCCACGGACTAGCGGGAGTTCCGTACGAGCAGTACTTC.

This clonotype was picked up many times. The chain carries TRBV6-2 or TRBV6-3 and TRBJ2-7, with D perhaps matching TRBD1 (6 bases). The germline V gene has CDR1 MNHEY and CDR2 SVGEGT. The CDR3 spans 15 residues. Trimming took off 7 bases at V and 5 bases at J, with 21 bases between the two ends. CDR3 coding DNA: TGTGCCAGCACTAACCGACCTACAGGGATCCACGAGCAGTACTTC. Its translation is CASTNRPTGIHEQYF.

This clonotype was detected ten times or more. The chain uses TRBV20-1 and TRBJ2-3, with 13 positions matching TRBD2. The junction had 12 bases not matched to a gene; V was cut back by 0 bases and J by 3 bases. The CDR3 extends over 19 amino acids. The germline V gene encodes CDR1 DFQATT and CDR2 SNEGSKA (reference sequence). Written as DNA, the CDR3 is TGCAGTGCTAGAGATAATAAACTACTAGCGGGAGGGCGGACAGATACGCAGTATTTT. This translates into CSARDNKLLAGGRTDTQYF.

This clonotype was observed a handful of times. The chain carries TRBV3-1 and TRBJ1-5; no clear D gene. This CDR3 is 13 amino acids long. V lost 0 bases and J lost 4, with 4 bases in between. Germline loops: CDR1 LGHDT, CDR2 YNNKEL (reference sequence). CDR3: CASSQDWNQPQHF. CDR3 in DNA: TGTGCCAGCAGCCAAGATTGGAATCAGCCCCAGCATTTT.

This clonotype has only a few counts. V usage is TRBV14 and J usage is TRBJ2-7; D call uncertain. Per germline, CDR1 SGHDN and CDR2 FVKESK. The germline V and J ends were trimmed by 0 bases and 1 base, with 7 bases remaining between them. CDR3 size: 14 residues. The CDR3 DNA reads TGTGCCAGCAGCCAAGATTTTGGGTCCTACGAGCAGTACTTC. Translated: CASSQDFGSYEQYF.

This clonotype was counted many times. The chain couples TRBV5-6 to TRBJ2-5; 10 bases align to TRBD1. CDR3 length: 17 amino acids. CDR1 and CDR2 from the germline V gene are SGHDT and YYEEEE. With V trimmed by 5 bases and J by 5 bases, 15 bases remained unmatched. CDR3 nucleotide sequence: TGTGCCAGCAGTTCCGGGACAGGGGCCAGCCTATCGGAGACCCAGTACTTC. Protein: CASSSGTGASLSETQYF.

This clonotype was counted many times. The V call is TRBV7-9, the J call TRBJ2-3, with 15 bases that match TRBD2. Unmatched junction bases numbered 10, after V lost 4 bases and J lost 5 bases. This CDR3 is built from 18 residues. In germline, CDR1 is SEHNR, CDR2 FQNEAQ (reference sequence). CDR3 nucleotide sequence: TGTGCCAGCAGCTCTGGGACTAGCGGGAGGACGACGGGAGATACGCAGTATTTT. Translated: CASSSGTSGRTTGDTQYF.

This clonotype was counted at least ten times. The chain couples TRBV5-1 to TRBJ2-1; 8 bases are a match to TRBD2. The CDR3 totals 15 residues. The V gene end was trimmed by 2 bases and the J gene end by 2 bases; junction bases not matched to a gene: 3. Germline V lookup: CDR1 SGHRS, CDR2 YFSETQ. CDR3 nucleotides: TGCGCCAGCAGCTTTAGCGGGGAGGCCTACAATGAGCAGTTCTTC. Translated: CASSFSGEAYNEQFF.

This clonotype was counted ten times or more. The chain couples TRBV24-1 to TRBJ2-5; tentatively, D is TRBD2 (5 bases). This CDR3 has 15 amino acids. Germline V gives CDR1 KGHDR, CDR2 SFDVKD. Trimming stripped 3 bases from V and 4 bases from J, with 14 bases between. CDR3 protein: CATSDAGPLGETQYF. Written as DNA, the CDR3 is TGTGCCACCAGTGATGCGGGCCCACTGGGAGAGACCCAGTACTTC.

This clonotype was seen ten or more times. The CDR3 here is CASSYVFGEKLFF. DNA for the CDR3: TGTGCCAGCAGTTACGTATTCGGAGAAAAACTGTTTTTT. The V gene is TRBV6-6, the J gene TRBJ1-4; D is uncertain. Germline V gene sequence: CDR1 MNHNY, CDR2 SVGAGI (reference sequence). The CDR3 is 13 residues long. With 2 bases removed from V and 8 bases from J, the gap between germline ends came to 9 bases.

This clonotype was detected many times. The chain couples TRBV7-3 to TRBJ2-1; no firm D call. Germline CDR1 is SGHTA and CDR2 is FQGTGA. The germline V and J ends were trimmed by 3 bases and 10 bases, with 13 bases remaining between them. The CDR3 is 13 amino acids. CDR3 nucleotide sequence: TGTGCCAGCAGCTTTGGATCTCTTGGGGAGCAGTTCTTC. Translation gives CASSFGSLGEQFF. Full variable domain (outside the CDR3, taken from reference TRBV7-3 and TRBJ2-1): GAGVSQTPSNKVTEKGKYVELRCDPISGHTALYWYRQSLGQGPEFLIYFQGTGAADDSGLPNDRFFAVRPEGSVSTLKIQRTERGDSAVYLCASSFGSLGEQFFGPGTRLTVL.

This clonotype has ten or more counts. CDR3 in DNA: TGCAGTGCTAGGCAGGTTGGCACTGAAGCTTTCTTT. Protein product: CSARQVGTEAFF. The chain joins TRBV20-1 to TRBJ1-1; no firm D call. The germline V and J ends were trimmed by 3 bases and 4 bases, with 9 bases remaining between them. This CDR3 comprises 12 residues. CDR1 is DFQATT and CDR2 is SNEGSKA in the germline V gene (reference sequence).

Many counts were recorded for this clonotype. The chain carries TRBV15 and TRBJ2-1, with TRBD1 identical over 11 bases. CDR3 length: 17 residues. Germline-derived CDR1 and CDR2 are LNHNV and YYDKDF (reference sequence). The trim removed 4 bases at V and 4 bases at J, leaving 9 bases unmatched. Here the CDR3 reads CATSNPTGDRGYNEQFF. The CDR3 DNA follows: TGTGCCACCAGCAACCCGACCGGGGACAGGGGGTACAATGAGCAGTTCTTC.

This clonotype was detected many times. The genes are TRBV11-2 and TRBJ2-3; D possibly corresponds to TRBD1 (6 bases). The CDR3 is made up of 15 amino acids. Germline V lookup: CDR1 SGHAT, CDR2 FQNNGV. The V gene lost 6 bases and the J gene lost 6 bases, with 19 bases spanning the gap. CDR3 coding DNA: TGTGCCAGCAGACCTCACGGGACACCTCAGGATACGCAGTATTTT. Encoded protein: CASRPHGTPQDTQYF. Complete variable domain (other parts from reference TRBV11-2 and TRBJ2-3): EAGVAQSPRYKIIEKRQSVAFWCNPISGHATLYWYQQILGQGPKLLIQFQNNGVVDDSQLPKDRFSAERLKGVDSTLKIQPAKLEDSAVYLCASRPHGTPQDTQYFGPGTRLTVL.

This clonotype was seen at least ten times. J is TRBJ2-7 and V is TRBV11-1; D possibly uses TRBD1 or TRBD2 (5 bases each). CDR3 length: 14 residues. The germline V and J ends were trimmed by 2 bases and 0 bases, with 8 bases remaining between them. The germline gives CDR1 SGHAT, CDR2 FQDESV (reference sequence). The DNA of the CDR3 is TGTGCCAGCAGCTTATGGGGGTTCTCCTACGAGCAGTACTTC. It yields the protein CASSLWGFSYEQYF.

Details on this clonotype: At one of its ends the junction is not consistent with the germline gene, which may arise from a read error. The chain links TRBV5-1 to TRBJ2-1; D unresolved. The CDR3 has 15 residues. Germline lookup yields CDR1 SGHRS and CDR2 YFSETQ. CDR3 sequence (DNA): TGCGCCAGCAGCATTGGTACGGTGGGAACGAATGAGCGGTTCTTC. Its translation is CASSIGTVGTNERFF.

This clonotype was picked up many times. The chain is built from TRBV14 and TRBJ2-2; D gene ambiguous. This CDR3 comprises 13 residues. Trimming cost V 4 bases and J 4 bases, with 7 bases left between them. CDR1 and CDR2 from the germline V gene are SGHDN and FVKESK. The DNA of the CDR3 is TGTGCCAGCAGCCCGCGAATCACCGGGGAGCTGTTTTTT. Protein: CASSPRITGELFF.

This clonotype has a count of ten or more. The chain employs TRBV11-2 and TRBJ1-1; TRBD1 matches at 7 bases. This CDR3 is 14 amino acids long. The V gene end was trimmed by 1 base and the J gene end by 4 bases; junction bases not matched to a gene: 3. Per the germline V gene, CDR1 is SGHAT and CDR2 is FQNNGV. CDR3 in amino acids: CASSLGQGVTEAFF. Written as DNA, the CDR3 is TGTGCCAGCAGCTTAGGGCAGGGGGTCACTGAAGCTTTCTTT.

This clonotype was seen ten or more times. V gene TRBV6-5 combines with J gene TRBJ2-5; 7 bases match TRBD1. With V trimmed by 4 bases and J by 5 bases, 7 bases remained unmatched. From germline, CDR1 is MNHEY and CDR2 SVGAGI. The CDR3 is made up of 14 amino acids. The CDR3 coding sequence is TGTGCCAGCAGTTTGACAGGGTTTACGGAGACCCAGTACTTC. It codes for CASSLTGFTETQYF.

The sample holds many counts of this clonotype. The chain recombines TRBV29-1 with TRBJ2-5; 9 bases are a match to TRBD2. After removal of 7 bases from V and 5 bases from J, the junction contained 8 bases not matched to a gene. Germline-derived CDR1 and CDR2 are SQVTM and ANQGSEA. The CDR3 totals 13 residues. The CDR3 spells CSAQRGAFETQYF. The DNA of the CDR3 is TGCAGCGCCCAGCGGGGGGCGTTTGAGACCCAGTACTTC. Supplemented by reference TRBV29-1 and TRBJ2-5, the full variable domain reads SAVISQKPSRDICQRGTSLTIQCQVDSQVTMMFWYRQQPGQSLTLIATANQGSEATYESGFVIDKFPISRPNLTFSTLTVSNMSPEDSSIYLCSAQRGAFETQYFGPGTRLLVL.

This clonotype was counted at least ten times. The chain combines TRBV20-1 with TRBJ2-7; 7 nucleotides match TRBD2. Trimming at V came to 6 bases and at J to 0 bases, leaving 8 bases not matched to a gene. CDR1 and CDR2 (germline): DFQATT, SNEGSKA (reference sequence). This CDR3 contains 14 residues. The chain's CDR3 is CSAERGDSSYEQYF. CDR3 DNA: TGCAGTGCCGAGCGGGGCGATAGCTCCTACGAGCAGTACTTC.

The rearrangement uses TRBV11-1 and TRBJ1-2; no definite D call. Trimming shortened V by 4 bases and J by 1 base, and 4 bases separated the two germline ends. The CDR3 spans 12 residues. Germline assignment: CDR1 SGHAT and CDR2 FQDESV (reference sequence). CDR3 DNA: TGTGCCAGCAGCTACATTAACTATGGCTACACCTTC. Translation gives CASSYINYGYTF.

This clonotype was seen many times. V is TRBV5-1 and J is TRBJ1-1; no reliable D call. CDR1 and CDR2 from the germline V gene are SGHRS and YFSETQ. V dropped 3 bases and J dropped 1 base, with 7 bases sitting between them. The CDR3 has 13 amino acids. CDR3 DNA: TGCGCCAGCAGCTCGGAGGCGAACACTGAAGCTTTCTTT. It translates to CASSSEANTEAFF.